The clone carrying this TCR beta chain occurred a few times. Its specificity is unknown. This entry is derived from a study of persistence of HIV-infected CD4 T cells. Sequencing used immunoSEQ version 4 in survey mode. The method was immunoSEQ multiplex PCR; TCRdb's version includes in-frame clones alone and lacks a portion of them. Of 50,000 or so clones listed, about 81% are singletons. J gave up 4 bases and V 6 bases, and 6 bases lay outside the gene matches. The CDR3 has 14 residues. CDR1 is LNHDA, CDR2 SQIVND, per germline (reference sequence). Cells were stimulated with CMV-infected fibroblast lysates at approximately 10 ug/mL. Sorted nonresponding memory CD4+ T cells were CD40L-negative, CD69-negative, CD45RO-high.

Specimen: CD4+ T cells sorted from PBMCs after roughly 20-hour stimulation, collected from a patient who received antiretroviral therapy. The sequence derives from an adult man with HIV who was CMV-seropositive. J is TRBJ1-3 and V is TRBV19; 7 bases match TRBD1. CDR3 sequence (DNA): TGTGCCAGTAGCCCTCTGACAGGGGGAAACACCATATATTTT. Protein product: CASSPLTGGNTIYF.